Below, 9 T cell receptor beta chains from the same sample are listed, as sequenced in a study of T-cell memory formation after mild COVID-19. TCRdb used MiXCR to reprocess the 5' RACE reads, holding one entry per CDR3 protein. The table lists some 280,000 distinct CDR3 sequences, 15% to 20% of them singletons. The sequenced material came from PBMCs or a T cell subset sorted from them (not recorded which). Source of these receptors: a man between 18 and 35 years old who had mild COVID-19 (a few samples of this study predate the infection). Cell type and time point are not known.

The chain uses TRBV4-1 and TRBJ2-1; tentative D call: TRBD1 (5 bases). CDR3 size: 13 residues. CDR1 is MGHRA, CDR2 YSYEKL, per germline. Trimming shortened V by 6 bases and J by 7 bases, and 13 bases separated the two germline ends. CDR3 amino acids: CASSLQDGNEQFF. The CDR3 bases are TGCGCCAGCAGTTTACAGGATGGGAATGAGCAGTTCTTC.

The CDR3 sequence is CASSRLGTRGYEQYF. CDR3 nucleotides: TGTGCCAGCAGCCGTCTCGGGACAAGGGGCTACGAGCAGTACTTC. This sequence joins TRBV3-1 and TRBJ2-7; D might be TRBD1 (6 bases). V lost 4 bases to trimming and J lost 3 bases, with 16 bases between them. Per germline, CDR1 LGHDT and CDR2 YNNKEL (reference sequence). This CDR3 is 15 amino acids long.

This rearrangement joins TRBV19 to TRBJ2-7, with D unresolved. Germline-derived CDR1 and CDR2 are LNHDA and SQIVND (reference sequence). V lost 4 bases, J lost 2 bases, and 9 bases lay in between. The CDR3 is made up of 13 amino acids. DNA for the CDR3: TGTGCCAGTAGTAAAGACGGTGCCTACGAGCAGTACTTC. It is translated as CASSKDGAYEQYF.

This clonotype has just a few counts. V gene TRBV21-1 combines with J gene TRBJ2-1; the DNA was not used to check the table's D call, TRBD1. TRBV21-1 is a pseudogene locus. This CDR3 contains 14 residues. DNA of the CDR3: TGTGCCAACTCGACAGGCGGACCTCACAATGAGCAGTTCTTC. Translation gives CANSTGGPHNEQFF.

This clonotype was counted between two and nine times. V gene TRBV20-1 combines with J gene TRBJ2-1, with 8 bases that match TRBD1. CDR1 is DFQATT and CDR2 is SNEGSKA in the germline V gene (reference sequence). This CDR3 has 14 residues. The V and J ends lost 2 bases and 10 bases, in that order; junction bases with no gene match: 10. CDR3 sequence reads: CSARSPGQVREQFF. CDR3 in DNA: TGCAGTGCTAGATCACCGGGACAGGTCAGGGAGCAGTTCTTC.

The chain joins TRBV2 to TRBJ2-7, with 8 bases matching TRBD1. There are 14 residues in the CDR3. V shed 8 bases, J shed 4 bases, and the junction held 10 bases outside the gene matches. Germline CDR1 and CDR2: SNHLY and FYNNEI. CDR3: CASLWQGARYEQYF. The CDR3 DNA follows: TGTGCCAGCCTCTGGCAGGGGGCTAGGTACGAGCAGTACTTC.

The chain has TRBV5-4 and TRBJ1-1, with D perhaps matching TRBD1 (5 bases). The CDR3 loop spans 15 amino acids. V was clipped by 0 bases and J by 3 bases, with 12 bases between them. Germline V lookup: CDR1 SGHNT, CDR2 YYREEE (reference sequence). CDR3 DNA sequence: TGTGCCAGCAGCTTGGGAAGCCAGGGACACACTGAAGCTTTCTTT. This translates into CASSLGSQGHTEAFF.

This chain uses TRBV6-5 with TRBJ2-7, with TRBD1 matching 8 bases. V lost 5 bases and J lost 7; bases outside the gene matches: 10. The CDR3 length is 14 residues. Germline V gene lookup returns CDR1 MNHEY and CDR2 SVGAGI. The CDR3 DNA reads TGTGCCAGCAGTCTCGTTCAGGGGGCCGCGGAGCAGTACTTC. This sequence encodes CASSLVQGAAEQYF.

This clonotype was detected only a few times. The genes are TRBV6-5 and TRBJ2-2; D gene unclear. CDR3 length equals 14 residues. Germline-derived CDR1 and CDR2 are MNHEY and SVGAGI. The V end was cut by 4 bases, the J end by 7 bases, with 13 bases between. The CDR3 is CASSFGSLNGELFF. CDR3 sequence (DNA): TGTGCCAGCAGTTTTGGCAGCCTGAACGGGGAGCTGTTTTTT.